A selection of T cell receptor beta chains follows, all from one sample in a study of T cell responses to AZD1222 COVID-19 vaccine. Assay used: immunoSEQ multiplex PCR; TCRdb lists only in-frame clones, some missing. This sample has about 130,000 clones, with around 92% found just once. The sequencing used peripheral blood, collected on day 0 of AZD1222 vaccination. The receptors here all came from an adult in good health. Each CDR3 is given with its conserved first and last residue.

v_call	j_call	cdr3_aa
TRBV5-8	TRBJ1-4	CASSPPPTGHSLRESTF
TRBV27	TRBJ1-5	CASSRDRGRIGDQPQHF
TRBV18	TRBJ2-3	CASSPPGRSGGDTQYF
TRBV6-5	TRBJ2-7	CASSQNGLIYEQYF
TRBV11-2	TRBJ2-7	CASSSKYEQYF
TRBV28	TRBJ1-5	CASSPGQGDQPQHF
TRBV13	TRBJ1-2	CASSSVGTVNYGYTF
TRBV6-5	TRBJ2-1	CASNPEYGPEQFF
TRBV4-1	TRBJ1-1	CASSREDRPDTEAFF
TRBV10-3	TRBJ2-3	CAISESTTEDTQYF
TRBV5-4	TRBJ1-4	CASSLGQGFNEKLFF
TRBV2	TRBJ2-3	CAISRAREDTQYF
TRBV12-3/TRBV12-4	TRBJ1-5	CASSLSGIQPQHF
TRBV6-2/TRBV6-3	TRBJ1-1	CASSYSKTGVTEAFF
TRBV19	TRBJ1-5	CASSGGVSNQPQHF
TRBV10-3	TRBJ1-2	CAISDSTRDYGYTF
TRBV2	TRBJ1-5	CASSAGSMGGNQPQHF
TRBV5-6	TRBJ1-1	CASSSARAEAFF
TRBV19	TRBJ1-6	CASSLRGQGISPLHF
TRBV19	TRBJ2-1	CASSIRDRGSNEQFF
TRBV28	TRBJ2-2	CASRPRDIGELFF
TRBV2	TRBJ2-2	CASGTGGGELFF
TRBV19	TRBJ1-4	CASTMPSTGYEKLFF
TRBV28	TRBJ2-2	CASSLSPGLPPPPGELFF
TRBV28	TRBJ2-4	CASSTTRGGNIQYF
TRBV5-5	TRBJ1-1	CASSLSWGNTEAFF